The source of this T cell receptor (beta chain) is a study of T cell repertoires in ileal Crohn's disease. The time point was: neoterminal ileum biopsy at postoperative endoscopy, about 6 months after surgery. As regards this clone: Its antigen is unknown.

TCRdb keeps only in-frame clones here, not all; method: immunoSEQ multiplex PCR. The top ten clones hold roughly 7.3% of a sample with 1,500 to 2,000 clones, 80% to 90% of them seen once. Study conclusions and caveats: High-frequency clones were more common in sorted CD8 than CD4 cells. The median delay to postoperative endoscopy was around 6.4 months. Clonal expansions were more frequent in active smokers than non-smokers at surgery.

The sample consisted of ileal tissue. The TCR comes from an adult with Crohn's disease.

CDR3 protein: CASSMGQVPSSEQFF. CDR3 nucleotides: TGTGCCAGCAGTATGGGACAGGTTCCCTCTAGTGAGCAGTTCTTC. This chain joins TRBV7-2 and TRBJ2-1, with 8 bases identical to TRBD1. CDR1 and CDR2 (germline): SGHTA, FQGNSA. V lost 6 bases to trimming and J lost 9 bases; unmatched junction nucleotides: 13. This CDR3 is built from 15 residues.